Described below is a single T cell receptor beta chain sequence and its context. No antigen is known for it. The data were taken from a study of cytomegalovirus exposure and HLA in healthy donors. The wider study: In an earlier analysis, approximately 120 million unique TCR beta sequences were found from about 190 million T cells.

Findings and caveats of the study: Most subjects had HLA-A and HLA-B alleles reportedly predicted accurately by TCR beta sequences. Later analysis demonstrated an association between a missense DCLRE1C variant and TCR beta V- and J-gene trimming. Earlier findings revealed that most TCR beta V segments proved productive either about 87% or about 30% of the time.

The CDR3 totals 14 residues. CDR1 and CDR2 (germline): SGHAT, FQNNGV. With V trimmed by 1 base and J by 4 bases, 1 base remained unmatched. PCR amplification relied on 60 Vbeta primers (plus 13 Jbeta primers). Assay used: immunoSEQ multiplex PCR; TCRdb lists only in-frame clones, some missing. The specimen's table records just over 200,000 clones. Sequencing was carried out using PBMCs. The chain employs TRBV11-2 and TRBJ2-7; 10 positions match TRBD2. The source of this sequence is a girl aged 2 to 10 in good health and CMV-seropositive. The CDR3 coding sequence is TGTGCCAGCAGCTTAGTAGCGGGAGGATACGAGCAGTACTTC. Protein: CASSLVAGGYEQYF.